A selection of T cell receptor beta chains follows, all from one sample in a study of vaccination effects on CD4 cells after COVID-19. Assay: immunoSEQ multiplex PCR; the TCRdb copy retains only in-frame clones and omits some. Here the sample spans tens of thousands of clones, over 50% being singletons. Their recognized antigens are unknown. The sequencing here drew on CD4+ T cells from PBMCs cultured without peptide, taken before COVID-19 vaccination. The source of these receptors is a human donor who received a COVID-19 vaccine. The CDR3 runs from the conserved cysteine through the conserved F or W. A D gene is named only where the DNA matches it firmly. Not every row has a clone size; where given, it reads once, few, many or a size class.

NA,NA,TRBV2,TRBJ1-1,CASMKRRGWNTEAFF
NA,NA,TRBV6-2/TRBV6-3,TRBJ1-5,CASSYSGLIKGNQPQHF
NA,NA,TRBV7-2,TRBJ1-3,CASSPHPQVSGNTIYF
NA,NA,TRBV9,TRBJ1-1,CASSGGPWGEAFF
once,NA,TRBV5-1,TRBJ1-3,CASSPQPGSGNTIYF
few,NA,TRBV3-1/TRBV3-2,TRBJ1-6,CASSPGRHGSPLHF
few,TRBD2,TRBV5-6,TRBJ2-1,CASSLEKVAGGGNEQFF
NA,NA,TRBV7-2,TRBJ1-2,CASSSGHDNYGYTF
NA,NA,TRBV4-1,TRBJ2-1,CASSQEFRGSSYNEQFF
NA,TRBD2,TRBV4-2,TRBJ2-1,CASSPQRATSNFNEQFF
NA,NA,TRBV3-1/TRBV3-2,TRBJ2-2,CASSQVVGAGELFF
NA,TRBD1,TRBV14,TRBJ1-2,CASNQGAGGYTF
many,TRBD1,TRBV6-4,TRBJ2-7,CASGTGARRLSYEQYF
NA,NA,TRBV5-4,TRBJ2-7,CASRGVRKGGSYEQYF
NA,NA,TRBV27,TRBJ2-1,CASRAGVGGGNEQFF
NA,TRBD2,TRBV2,TRBJ2-7,CASSDLSGSDEQYF
NA,NA,TRBV27,TRBJ1-5,CASRRSSNQPQHF
NA,NA,TRBV19,TRBJ1-5,CASSIESFYQPQHF
NA,TRBD1,TRBV5-1,TRBJ2-3,CASSSGQGLTDTQYF
NA,NA,TRBV10-3,TRBJ1-2,CAISEPIEQRYGYTF
NA,TRBD2,TRBV5-1,TRBJ2-1,CASRFSGRGIYNEQFF
few,NA,TRBV7-2,TRBJ2-1,CASSLAGTYNEQFF
NA,TRBD2,TRBV2,TRBJ2-7,CAGTSGGTYEQYF
NA,NA,TRBV3-1/TRBV3-2,TRBJ1-1,CASSHYTRFNSILAEAFF
NA,TRBD1,TRBV10-3,TRBJ1-6,CATKGQGVNSPLHF
NA,TRBD1,TRBV19,TRBJ1-2,CASSPRQGSGTGSGYTF
NA,TRBD1,TRBV28,TRBJ2-1,CASTLRTGSTGEQFF
NA,TRBD1,TRBV7-2,TRBJ1-5,CASSPQGGGPQPQHF
NA,NA,TRBV5-8,TRBJ2-2,CASILLVNTGELFF
NA,NA,TRBV27,TRBJ1-6,CASSFLGGPLHF
once,NA,TRBV2,TRBJ2-5,CASSDRLGFAGETQYF
NA,NA,TRBV7-2,TRBJ2-3,CASSRDGRTDTQYF
NA,TRBD1,TRBV30,TRBJ2-2,CAWSLAQGALYTGELFF
NA,NA,TRBV5-6,TRBJ1-2,CASSPTSLDYGYTF
NA,NA,TRBV27,TRBJ1-6,CASSLGQYNSPLHF
NA,NA,TRBV5-1,TRBJ2-2,CASSLEGTRTTGELFF
NA,NA,TRBV4-3,TRBJ2-3,CASSQEGLTDTQYF
NA,NA,TRBV2,TRBJ1-4,CASSAGRGTYDQLREKLFF
NA,TRBD2,TRBV12-5,TRBJ2-1,CASGLGLANEQFF
NA,TRBD2,TRBV5-4,TRBJ2-1,CASSLAASGSNEQFF
NA,NA,TRBV28,TRBJ2-7,CASSSGTYEQYF
NA,NA,TRBV28,TRBJ1-2,CASSLTRPNYGYTF
NA,TRBD1,TRBV4-2,TRBJ1-1,CASSPRQGSMNTEAFF
few,NA,TRBV5-1,TRBJ2-1,CASSLGDSAYNEQFF
NA,TRBD2,TRBV7-2,TRBJ2-3,CASSTSGLANTQYF
NA,TRBD1,TRBV6-6,TRBJ2-5,CASSYGTGQETQYF
few,NA,TRBV21-1,TRBJ1-1,CASSKKAGKDRGYPDTEAFF
NA,NA,TRBV27,TRBJ1-2,CASSFRGGNYGYTF
few,NA,TRBV7-9,TRBJ1-5,CASSLAWGDHSNQPQHF
few,NA,TRBV5-1,TRBJ2-1,CASSLNGRNSYNEQFF
NA,TRBD1,TRBV6-1,TRBJ1-1,CASSEMQGGTEAFF